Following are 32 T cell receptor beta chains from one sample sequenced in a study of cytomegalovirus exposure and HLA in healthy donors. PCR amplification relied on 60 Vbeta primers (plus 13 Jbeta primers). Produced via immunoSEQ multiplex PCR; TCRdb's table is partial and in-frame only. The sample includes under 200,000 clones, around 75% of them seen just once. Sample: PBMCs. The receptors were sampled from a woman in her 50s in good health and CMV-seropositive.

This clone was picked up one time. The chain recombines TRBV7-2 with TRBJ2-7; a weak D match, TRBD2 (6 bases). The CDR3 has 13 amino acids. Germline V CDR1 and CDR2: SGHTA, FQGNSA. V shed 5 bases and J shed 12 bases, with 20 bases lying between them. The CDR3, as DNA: TGTGCCAGCAGCCTAGGGCGGGACCGCGACCCGTACTTC. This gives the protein CASSLGRDRDPYF.

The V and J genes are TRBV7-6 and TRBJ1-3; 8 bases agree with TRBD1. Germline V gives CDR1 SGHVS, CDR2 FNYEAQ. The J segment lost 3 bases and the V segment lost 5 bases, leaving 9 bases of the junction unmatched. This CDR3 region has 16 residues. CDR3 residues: CASSPRTGRDGNTIYF. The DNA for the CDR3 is TGTGCCAGCAGCCCCAGGACAGGGCGGGATGGAAACACCATATATTTT.

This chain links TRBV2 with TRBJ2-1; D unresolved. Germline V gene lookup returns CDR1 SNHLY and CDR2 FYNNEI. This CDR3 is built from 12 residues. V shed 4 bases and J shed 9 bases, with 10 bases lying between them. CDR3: CASSVGPREQFF. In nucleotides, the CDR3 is TGTGCCAGCAGTGTTGGCCCCCGTGAGCAGTTCTTC.

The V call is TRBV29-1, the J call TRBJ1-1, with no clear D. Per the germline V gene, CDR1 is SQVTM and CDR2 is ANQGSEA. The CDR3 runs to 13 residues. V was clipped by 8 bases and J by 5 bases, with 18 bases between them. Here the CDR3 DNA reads TGCAGCCCTATTGAAGGGCCGGGGACTGAAGCTTTCTTT. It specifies CSPIEGPGTEAFF.

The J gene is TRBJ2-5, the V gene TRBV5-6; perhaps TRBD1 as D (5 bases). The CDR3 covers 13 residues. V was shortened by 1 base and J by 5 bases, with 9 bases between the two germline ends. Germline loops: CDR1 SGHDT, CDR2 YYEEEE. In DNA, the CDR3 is TGTGCCAGCAGCTTGTCAGGGCCGGAGACCCAGTACTTC. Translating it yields CASSLSGPETQYF.

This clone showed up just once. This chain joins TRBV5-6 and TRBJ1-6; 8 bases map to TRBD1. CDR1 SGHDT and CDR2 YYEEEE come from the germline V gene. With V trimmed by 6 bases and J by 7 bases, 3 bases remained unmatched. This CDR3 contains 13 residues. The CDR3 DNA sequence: TGTGCCAGCAAGGGACAGGCAAATTCACCCCTCCACTTT. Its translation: CASKGQANSPLHF.

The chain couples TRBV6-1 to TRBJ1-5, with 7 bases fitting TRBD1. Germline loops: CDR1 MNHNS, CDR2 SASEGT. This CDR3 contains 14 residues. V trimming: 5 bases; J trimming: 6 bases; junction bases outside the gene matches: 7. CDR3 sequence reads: CASSSEGAIQPQHF. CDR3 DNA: TGTGCCAGCAGTTCTGAGGGGGCGATTCAGCCCCAGCATTTT.

The CDR3 here is CASWSTGGSNEQFF. Here the CDR3 DNA reads TGTGCCAGCTGGAGTACAGGGGGCAGCAATGAGCAGTTCTTC. The genes are TRBV6-6 and TRBJ2-1; 9 positions match TRBD1. Germline V gene lookup returns CDR1 MNHNY and CDR2 SVGAGI (reference sequence). V was clipped by 8 bases and J by 6 bases; unmatched bases: 8. The CDR3 covers 14 residues.

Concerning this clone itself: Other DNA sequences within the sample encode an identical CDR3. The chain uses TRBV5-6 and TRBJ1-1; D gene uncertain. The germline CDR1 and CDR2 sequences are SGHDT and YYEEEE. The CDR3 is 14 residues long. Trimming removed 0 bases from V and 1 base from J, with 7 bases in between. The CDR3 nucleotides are TGTGCCAGCAGCTTGGCCCCGGGGAACACTGAAGCTTTCTTT. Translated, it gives CASSLAPGNTEAFF.

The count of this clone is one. Here the CDR3 reads CASSLFRVNSPLHF. CDR3 in DNA: TGTGCCAGCAGCTTATTCAGGGTAAATTCACCCCTCCACTTT. This chain uses TRBV5-6 with TRBJ1-6, with D tentatively TRBD1 (5 bases). The CDR3 is 14 residues long. Per germline, CDR1 SGHDT and CDR2 YYEEEE. V lost 2 bases, J lost 7 bases, and 10 bases lay in between.

The CDR3 DNA follows: TGTGCCAGCAGTTACCTTTCGGGCTCCTACGAGCAGTACTTC. Protein product: CASSYLSGSYEQYF. The V and J genes are TRBV6-5 and TRBJ2-7; D not resolved. Trimming left V 2 bases short and J 0 bases short, with 8 bases between. This CDR3 has 14 residues. CDR1 is MNHEY, CDR2 SVGAGI, per germline.

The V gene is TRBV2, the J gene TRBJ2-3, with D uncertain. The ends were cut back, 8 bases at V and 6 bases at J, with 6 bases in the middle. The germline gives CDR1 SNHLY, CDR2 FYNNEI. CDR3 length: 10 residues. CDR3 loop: CASQLDTQYF. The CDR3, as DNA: TGTGCCAGCCAATTGGATACGCAGTATTTT.

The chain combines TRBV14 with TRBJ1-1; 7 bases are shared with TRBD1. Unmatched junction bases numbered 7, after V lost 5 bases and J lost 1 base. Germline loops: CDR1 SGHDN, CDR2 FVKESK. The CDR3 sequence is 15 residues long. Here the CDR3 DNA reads TGTGCCAGCAGCTACAGGGGACCCTCGAACACTGAAGCTTTCTTT. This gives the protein CASSYRGPSNTEAFF.

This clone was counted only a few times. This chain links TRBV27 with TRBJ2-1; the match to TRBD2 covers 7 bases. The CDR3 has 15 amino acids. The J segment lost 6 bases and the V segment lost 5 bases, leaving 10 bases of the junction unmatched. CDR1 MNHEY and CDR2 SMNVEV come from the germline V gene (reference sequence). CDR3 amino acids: CASSRLGGSVNEQFF. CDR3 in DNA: TGTGCCAGCAGTCGGCTGGGGGGGTCTGTCAATGAGCAGTTCTTC.

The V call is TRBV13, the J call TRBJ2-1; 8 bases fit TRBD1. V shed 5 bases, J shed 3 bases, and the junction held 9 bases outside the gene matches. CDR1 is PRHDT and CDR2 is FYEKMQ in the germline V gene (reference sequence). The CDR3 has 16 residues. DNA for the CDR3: TGTGCCAGCAGCATCTCCGGGACAGGAGACTACAATGAGCAGTTCTTC. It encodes CASSISGTGDYNEQFF.

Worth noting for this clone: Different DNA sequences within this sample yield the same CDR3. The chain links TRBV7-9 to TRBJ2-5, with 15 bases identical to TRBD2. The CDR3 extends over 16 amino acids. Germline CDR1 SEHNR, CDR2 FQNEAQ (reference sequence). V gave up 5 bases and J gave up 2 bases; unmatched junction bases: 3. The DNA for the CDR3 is TGTGCCAGCAGCCTGGGACTAGCGGGGGGTCAAGAGACCCAGTACTTC. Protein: CASSLGLAGGQETQYF.

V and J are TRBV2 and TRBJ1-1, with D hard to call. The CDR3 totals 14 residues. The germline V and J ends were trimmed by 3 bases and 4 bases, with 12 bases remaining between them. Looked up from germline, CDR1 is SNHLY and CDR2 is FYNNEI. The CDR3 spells CASSEEGAGTEAFF. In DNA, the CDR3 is TGTGCCAGCAGTGAGGAGGGCGCGGGCACTGAAGCTTTCTTT.

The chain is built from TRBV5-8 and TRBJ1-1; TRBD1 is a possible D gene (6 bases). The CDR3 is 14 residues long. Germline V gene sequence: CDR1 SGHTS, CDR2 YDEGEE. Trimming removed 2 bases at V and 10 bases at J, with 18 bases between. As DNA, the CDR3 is TGTGCCAGCAGCTTCCCACAGGGCAGGGTAACAGCTTTCTTT. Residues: CASSFPQGRVTAFF.

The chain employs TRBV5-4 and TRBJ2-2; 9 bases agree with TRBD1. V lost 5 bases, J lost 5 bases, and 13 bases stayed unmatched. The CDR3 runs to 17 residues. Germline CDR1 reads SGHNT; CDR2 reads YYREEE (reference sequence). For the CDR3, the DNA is TGTGCCAGCAGTCAACCGGGACAGGGAAAGAAGACCGGGGAGCTGTTTTTT. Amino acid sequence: CASSQPGQGKKTGELFF. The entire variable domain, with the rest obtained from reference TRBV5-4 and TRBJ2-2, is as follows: ETGVTQSPTHLIKTRGQQVTLRCSSQSGHNTVSWYQQALGQGPQFIFQYYREEENGRGNFPPRFSGLQFPNYSSELNVNALELDDSALYLCASSQPGQGKKTGELFFGEGSRLTVL.

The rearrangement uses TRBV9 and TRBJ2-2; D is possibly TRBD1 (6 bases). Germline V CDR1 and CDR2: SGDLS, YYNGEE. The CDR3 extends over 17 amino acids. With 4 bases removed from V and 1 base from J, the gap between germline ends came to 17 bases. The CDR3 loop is CASSPGTRLGNTGELFF. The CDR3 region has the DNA TGTGCCAGCAGCCCAGGGACAAGGCTGGGGAACACCGGGGAGCTGTTTTTT.

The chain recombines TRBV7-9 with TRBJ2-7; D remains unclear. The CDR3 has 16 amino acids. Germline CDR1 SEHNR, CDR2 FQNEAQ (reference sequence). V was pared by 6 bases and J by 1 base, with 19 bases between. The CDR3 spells CASRSHAGDNSYEQYF. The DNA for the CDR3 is TGTGCCAGCAGATCACACGCCGGCGACAATTCCTACGAGCAGTACTTC.

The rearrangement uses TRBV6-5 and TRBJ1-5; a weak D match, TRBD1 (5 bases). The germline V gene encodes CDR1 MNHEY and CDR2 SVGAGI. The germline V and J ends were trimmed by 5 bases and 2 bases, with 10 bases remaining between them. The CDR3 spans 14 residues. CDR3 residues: CASSEGHGNQPQHF. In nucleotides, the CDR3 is TGTGCCAGCAGTGAAGGACACGGCAATCAGCCCCAGCATTTT.

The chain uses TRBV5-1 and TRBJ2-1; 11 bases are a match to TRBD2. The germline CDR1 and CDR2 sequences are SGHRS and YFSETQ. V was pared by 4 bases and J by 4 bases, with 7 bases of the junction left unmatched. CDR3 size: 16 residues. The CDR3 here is CASSVVAGGRYNEQFF. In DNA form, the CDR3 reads TGCGCCAGCAGCGTCGTAGCGGGGGGGAGATACAATGAGCAGTTCTTC.

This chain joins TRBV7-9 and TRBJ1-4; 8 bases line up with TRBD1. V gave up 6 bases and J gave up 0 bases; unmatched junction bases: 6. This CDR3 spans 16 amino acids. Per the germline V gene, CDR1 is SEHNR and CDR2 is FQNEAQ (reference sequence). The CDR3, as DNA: TGTGCCAGCAGTCGTCGACAGGGGACAACTAATGAAAAACTGTTTTTT. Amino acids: CASSRRQGTTNEKLFF. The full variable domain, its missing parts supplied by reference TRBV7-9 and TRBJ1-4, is DTGVSQNPRHKITKRGQNVTFRCDPISEHNRLYWYRQTLGQGPEFLTYFQNEAQLEKSRLLSDRFSAERPKGSFSTLEIQRTEQGDSAMYLCASSRRQGTTNEKLFFGSGTQLSVL.

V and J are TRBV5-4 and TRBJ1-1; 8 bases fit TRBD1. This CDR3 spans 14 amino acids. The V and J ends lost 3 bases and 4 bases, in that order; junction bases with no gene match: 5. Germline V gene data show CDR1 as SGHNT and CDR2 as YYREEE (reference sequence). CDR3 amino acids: CASSSGGGGTEAFF. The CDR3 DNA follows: TGTGCCAGCAGCTCAGGGGGCGGAGGCACTGAAGCTTTCTTT.

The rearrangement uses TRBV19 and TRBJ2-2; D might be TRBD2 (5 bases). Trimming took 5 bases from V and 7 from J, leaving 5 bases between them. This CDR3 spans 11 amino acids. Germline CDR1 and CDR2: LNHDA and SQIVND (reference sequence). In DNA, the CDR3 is TGTGCCAGTAGTGAGGGCGGGGAGCTGTTTTTT. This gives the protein CASSEGGELFF.

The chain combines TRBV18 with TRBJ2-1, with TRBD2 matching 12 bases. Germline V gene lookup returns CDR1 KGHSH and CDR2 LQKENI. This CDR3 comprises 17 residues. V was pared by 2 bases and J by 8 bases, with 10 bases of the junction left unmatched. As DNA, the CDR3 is TGTGCCAGCTCACCAATATCGCCTAGCGGGGGGGCGGATGAGCAGTTCTTC. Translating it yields CASSPISPSGGADEQFF. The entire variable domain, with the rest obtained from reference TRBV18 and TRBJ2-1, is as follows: NAGVMQNPRHLVRRRGQEARLRCSPMKGHSHVYWYRQLPEEGLKFMVYLQKENIIDESGMPKERFSAEFPKEGPSILRIQQVVRGDSAAYFCASSPISPSGGADEQFFGPGTRLTVL.

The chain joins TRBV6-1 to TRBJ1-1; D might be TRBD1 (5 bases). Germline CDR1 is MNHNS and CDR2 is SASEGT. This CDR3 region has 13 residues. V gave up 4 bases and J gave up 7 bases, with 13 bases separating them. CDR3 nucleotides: TGTGCCAGCAGTGTAAGTGGACAAATTGAAGCTTTCTTT. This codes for CASSVSGQIEAFF.

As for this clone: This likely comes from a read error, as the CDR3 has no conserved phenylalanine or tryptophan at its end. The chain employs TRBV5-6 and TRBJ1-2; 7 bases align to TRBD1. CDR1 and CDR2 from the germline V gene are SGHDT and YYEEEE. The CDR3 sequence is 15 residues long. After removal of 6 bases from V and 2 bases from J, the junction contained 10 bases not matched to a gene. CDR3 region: CASTPVDRDNYGYTL. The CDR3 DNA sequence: TGTGCCAGCACCCCGGTTGACAGGGACAACTATGGCTACACCCTC.

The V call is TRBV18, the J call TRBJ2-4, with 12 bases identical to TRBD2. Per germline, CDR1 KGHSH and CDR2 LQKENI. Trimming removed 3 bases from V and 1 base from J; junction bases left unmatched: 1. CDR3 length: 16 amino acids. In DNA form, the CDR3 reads TGTGCCAGCTCACCGGGACTAGCGGGTGCCAAAAACATTCAGTACTTC. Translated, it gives CASSPGLAGAKNIQYF.

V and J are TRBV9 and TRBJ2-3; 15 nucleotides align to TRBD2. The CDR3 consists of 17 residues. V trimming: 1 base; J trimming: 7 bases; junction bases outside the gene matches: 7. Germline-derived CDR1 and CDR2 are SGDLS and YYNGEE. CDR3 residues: CASSVTGTSGGLYTQYF. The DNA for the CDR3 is TGTGCCAGCAGCGTAACCGGGACTAGCGGGGGGTTGTATACGCAGTATTTT.

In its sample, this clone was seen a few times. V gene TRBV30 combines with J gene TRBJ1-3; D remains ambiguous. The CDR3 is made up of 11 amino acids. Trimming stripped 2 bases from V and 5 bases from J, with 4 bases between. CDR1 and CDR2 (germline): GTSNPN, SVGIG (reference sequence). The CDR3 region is CAWSLRNTIYF. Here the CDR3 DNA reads TGTGCCTGGAGTCTTAGAAACACCATATATTTT.